This T cell receptor (beta chain) was captured in a study of blood T cell repertoires in COVID-19. In germline, CDR1 is LNHDA, CDR2 SQIVND (reference sequence). The CDR3 extends over 14 amino acids. With 5 bases clipped from V and 5 bases from J, the junction kept 6 bases outside the gene matches. Assay: immunoSEQ multiplex PCR; the TCRdb copy retains only in-frame clones and omits some. The profile covers roughly 40,000 clones, with around 86% appearing a single time and 19% taken by the ten largest. Sequencing used peripheral blood. The chain links TRBV19 to TRBJ2-3; 8 bases are shared with TRBD2. This clonotype was obtained from a man aged 50 or older in a cohort sampled during active COVID-19. In nucleotides, the CDR3 is TGTGCCAGTAGTTCTGAGCGGGAGATAGATACGCAGTATTTT. This sequence encodes CASSSEREIDTQYF.